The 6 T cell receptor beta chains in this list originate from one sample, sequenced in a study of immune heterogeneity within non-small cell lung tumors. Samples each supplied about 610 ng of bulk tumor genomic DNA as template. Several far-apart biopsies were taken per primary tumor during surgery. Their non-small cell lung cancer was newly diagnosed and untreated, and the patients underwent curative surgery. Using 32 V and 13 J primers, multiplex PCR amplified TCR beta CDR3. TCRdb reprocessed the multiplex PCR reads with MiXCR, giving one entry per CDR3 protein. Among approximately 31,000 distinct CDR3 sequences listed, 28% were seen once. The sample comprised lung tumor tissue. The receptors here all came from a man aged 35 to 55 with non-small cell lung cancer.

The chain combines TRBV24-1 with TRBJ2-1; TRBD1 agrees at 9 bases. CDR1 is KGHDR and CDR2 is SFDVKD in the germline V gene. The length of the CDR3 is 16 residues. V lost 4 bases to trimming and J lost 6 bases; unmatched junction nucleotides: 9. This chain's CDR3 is CATSDAGTGLRNEQFF. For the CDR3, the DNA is TGTGCCACCAGTGACGCCGGGACAGGGCTTCGCAATGAGCAGTTCTTC.

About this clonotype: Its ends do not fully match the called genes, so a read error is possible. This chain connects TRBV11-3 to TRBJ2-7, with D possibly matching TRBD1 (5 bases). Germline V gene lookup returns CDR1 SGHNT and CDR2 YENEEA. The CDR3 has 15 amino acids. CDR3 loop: CASSFRTIGTYEKYF. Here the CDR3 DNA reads TGTGCCAGCAGCTTTCGGACAATTGGAACCTACGAGAAGTACTTC.

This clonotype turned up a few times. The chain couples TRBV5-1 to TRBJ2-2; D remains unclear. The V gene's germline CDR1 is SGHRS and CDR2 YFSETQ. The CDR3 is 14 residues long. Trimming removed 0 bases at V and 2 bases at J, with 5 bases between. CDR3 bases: TGCGCCAGCAGCTTGGAAGAAAACACCGGGGAGCTGTTTTTT. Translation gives CASSLEENTGELFF.

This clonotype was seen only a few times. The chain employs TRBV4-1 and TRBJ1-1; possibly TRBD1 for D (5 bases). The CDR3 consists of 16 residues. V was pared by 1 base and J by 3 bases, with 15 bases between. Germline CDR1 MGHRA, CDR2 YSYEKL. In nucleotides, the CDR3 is TGCGCCAGCAGCCAAGTACCCGGGGAGGGGTACACTGAAGCTTTCTTT. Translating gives CASSQVPGEGYTEAFF.

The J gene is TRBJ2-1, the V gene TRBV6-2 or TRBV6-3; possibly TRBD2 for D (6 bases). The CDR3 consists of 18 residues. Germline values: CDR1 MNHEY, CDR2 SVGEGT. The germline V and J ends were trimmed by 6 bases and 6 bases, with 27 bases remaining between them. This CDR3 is CASSPWRGAWREGNEQFF. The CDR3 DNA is TGTGCCAGCAGCCCCTGGAGAGGGGCGTGGAGGGAAGGCAATGAGCAGTTCTTC.

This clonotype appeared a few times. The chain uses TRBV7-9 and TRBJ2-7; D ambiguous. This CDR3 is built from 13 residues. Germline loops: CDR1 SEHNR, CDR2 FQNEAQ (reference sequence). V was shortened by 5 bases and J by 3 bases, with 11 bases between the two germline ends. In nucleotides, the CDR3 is TGTGCCAGCAGCCAGGACGGAGACTACGAGCAGTACTTC. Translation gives CASSQDGDYEQYF. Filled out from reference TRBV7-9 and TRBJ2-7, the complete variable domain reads DTGVSQNPRHKITKRGQNVTFRCDPISEHNRLYWYRQTLGQGPEFLTYFQNEAQLEKSRLLSDRFSAERPKGSFSTLEIQRTEQGDSAMYLCASSQDGDYEQYFGPGTRLTVT.